A selection of T cell receptor beta chains follows, all from one sample in a study of T cell responses to AZD1222 COVID-19 vaccine. Measured with immunoSEQ multiplex PCR; TCRdb has only the in-frame clones, and not every one. Seen here are more than 95,000 clones, roughly 82% observed once, and the top ten hold approximately 5%. The sequenced sample was peripheral blood, obtained on day 0 of AZD1222 vaccination. The receptors shown here come from an adult in good health. Both conserved end residues are part of each CDR3. Each record gives: D gene, clone size, J gene, V gene, CDR3 protein, CDR3 DNA. D genes are given only for firm matches. Expanded clones are given a class, and other clones once, few, many or no size at all.

D: -
size: -
J: TRBJ1-1
V: TRBV2
CDR3: CASAVNGRAEAFF
DNA: TGTGCCAGCGCCGTAAACGGAAGGGCTGAAGCTTTCTTT

D: -
size: -
J: TRBJ1-1
V: TRBV12-5
CDR3: CASGLVLAKVGETEAFF
DNA: TGTGCTAGTGGTTTGGTACTGGCGAAAGTGGGGGAAACTGAAGCTTTCTTT

D: -
size: -
J: TRBJ1-3
V: TRBV19
CDR3: CASSRGLSAGNTIYF
DNA: TGTGCCAGTAGTAGAGGACTCTCCGCTGGAAACACCATATATTTT

D: -
size: -
J: TRBJ1-5
V: TRBV10-2
CDR3: CASSDRVRNQPQHF
DNA: TGCGCCAGCAGTGACAGGGTGAGGAATCAGCCCCAGCATTTT

D: -
size: -
J: TRBJ1-6
V: TRBV6-2/TRBV6-3
CDR3: CASSYSFNSPLHF
DNA: TGTGCCAGCAGTTACTCGTTCAATTCACCCCTCCACTTT

D: -
size: -
J: TRBJ2-7
V: TRBV6-1
CDR3: CASIDDGYSYEQYF
DNA: TGTGCCAGCATCGATGACGGATACTCCTACGAGCAGTACTTC

D: TRBD1
size: few
J: TRBJ2-2
V: TRBV6-4
CDR3: CASSDGTGGAGELFF
DNA: TGTGCCAGCAGTGACGGGACAGGGGGCGCCGGGGAGCTGTTTTTT

D: -
size: -
J: TRBJ1-2
V: TRBV7-9
CDR3: CASSPTGYGYTF
DNA: TGTGCCAGCAGCCCTACAGGGTATGGCTACACCTTC

D: -
size: -
J: TRBJ2-3
V: TRBV4-3
CDR3: CASSQTRTFVTDTQYF
DNA: TGCGCCAGCAGCCAAACCAGGACATTTGTCACAGATACGCAGTATTTT

D: -
size: -
J: TRBJ1-3
V: TRBV5-1
CDR3: CASSLAEGNTIYF
DNA: TGCGCCAGCAGCTTGGCCGAAGGGAACACCATATATTTT

D: -
size: -
J: TRBJ2-1
V: TRBV5-6
CDR3: CASSSDGFYNEQFF
DNA: TGTGCCAGCAGTTCCGACGGGTTTTACAATGAGCAGTTCTTC

D: -
size: -
J: TRBJ1-5
V: TRBV5-6
CDR3: CASSLRGVGNQPQHF
DNA: TGTGCCAGCAGCTTAAGGGGAGTTGGGAATCAGCCCCAGCATTTT

D: TRBD1
size: -
J: TRBJ2-3
V: TRBV6-5
CDR3: CASGPLGQHTDTQYF
DNA: TGTGCCAGCGGACCCCTGGGACAGCACACAGATACGCAGTATTTT

D: TRBD1
size: few
J: TRBJ1-1
V: TRBV7-2
CDR3: CASSLDNRGTEAFF
DNA: TGTGCCAGCAGCTTGGACAACAGGGGAACTGAAGCTTTCTTT

D: TRBD1
size: -
J: TRBJ1-2
V: TRBV29-1
CDR3: CSVMTGEFGYTF
DNA: TGCAGCGTGATGACAGGGGAGTTTGGCTACACCTTC

D: -
size: once
J: TRBJ2-2
V: TRBV6-2/TRBV6-3
CDR3: CASSFLKTGELFF
DNA: TGTGCCAGCAGTTTCCTTAAAACCGGGGAGCTGTTTTTT

D: TRBD1
size: -
J: TRBJ1-2
V: TRBV2
CDR3: CASRPDRGLGGYTF
DNA: TGTGCCAGCAGGCCGGACAGGGGTCTTGGTGGCTACACCTTC

D: -
size: -
J: TRBJ2-7
V: TRBV5-5
CDR3: CASSFSGYEQYF
DNA: TGTGCCAGCAGCTTCTCCGGCTACGAGCAGTACTTC

D: TRBD2
size: once
J: TRBJ2-7
V: TRBV7-2
CDR3: CASSLGLAVHEQYF
DNA: TGTGCCAGCAGCTTAGGACTAGCGGTCCACGAGCAGTACTTC

D: -
size: -
J: TRBJ2-7
V: TRBV5-5
CDR3: CASSLDIYEQYF
DNA: TGTGCCAGCAGCTTGGATATCTACGAGCAGTACTTC

D: TRBD1
size: -
J: TRBJ2-3
V: TRBV18
CDR3: CASSPEQGSWTDTQYF
DNA: TGTGCCAGCTCACCCGAACAGGGGAGTTGGACAGATACGCAGTATTTT

D: TRBD1
size: -
J: TRBJ2-3
V: TRBV11-2
CDR3: CASSPQPGQGIGDTQYF
DNA: TGTGCCAGCAGCCCACAACCGGGACAGGGGATAGGAGATACGCAGTATTTT

D: TRBD1
size: -
J: TRBJ1-1
V: TRBV11-3
CDR3: CASSLGGMGQLNTEAFF
DNA: TGTGCCAGCAGCTTAGGTGGGATGGGACAGCTGAACACTGAAGCTTTCTTT

D: -
size: -
J: TRBJ2-7
V: TRBV6-2/TRBV6-3
CDR3: CASSLQSYEQYF
DNA: TGTGCCAGCAGTTTACAGTCCTACGAGCAGTACTTC

D: -
size: few
J: TRBJ1-2
V: TRBV15
CDR3: CATSAAHGNYGYTF
DNA: TGTGCCACCAGCGCCGCCCACGGAAACTATGGCTACACCTTC

D: TRBD1
size: few
J: TRBJ1-2
V: TRBV6-2/TRBV6-3
CDR3: CASSAGQGWLGRGYTF
DNA: TGTGCCAGCAGTGCCGGACAGGGGTGGTTAGGCCGCGGCTACACCTTC

D: -
size: -
J: TRBJ2-3
V: TRBV4-1
CDR3: CASSQVSPAWGTDTQYF
DNA: TGCGCCAGCAGCCAAGTCAGTCCAGCCTGGGGCACAGATACGCAGTATTTT

D: -
size: -
J: TRBJ1-1
V: TRBV2
CDR3: CASSGHQGVLNTEAFF
DNA: TGTGCCAGCAGTGGACACCAGGGTGTGCTAAACACTGAAGCTTTCTTT

D: TRBD1
size: -
J: TRBJ1-2
V: TRBV7-9
CDR3: CASNGGQNYGYTF
DNA: TGTGCCAGCAATGGGGGACAGAACTATGGCTACACCTTC

D: TRBD1
size: -
J: TRBJ1-5
V: TRBV5-6
CDR3: CASSLGTGPQHF
DNA: TGTGCCAGCAGCTTGGGGACAGGCCCCCAGCATTTT

D: -
size: -
J: TRBJ2-2
V: TRBV4-2
CDR3: CASSQDQRTGELFF
DNA: TGTGCCAGCAGCCAAGATCAGCGGACCGGGGAGCTGTTTTTT

D: TRBD1
size: -
J: TRBJ2-3
V: TRBV5-1
CDR3: CASSLGTGAGDTQYF
DNA: TGCGCCAGCAGCTTGGGGACAGGGGCCGGAGATACGCAGTATTTT

D: TRBD1
size: -
J: TRBJ2-3
V: TRBV6-2/TRBV6-3
CDR3: CASSDRDRGRTDTQYF
DNA: TGTGCCAGCAGTGACCGGGACAGGGGGCGCACAGATACGCAGTATTTT